This TCR beta chain was retrieved from a study of T-cell reconstitution after alpha-beta-depleted transplantation in children. Study conclusions and caveats: Expanded graft clones numbering several hundred reportedly gave rise to alpha-beta T cells about two months after transplant. From newly produced T cells came most of the T-cell counts and diversity one year after transplant. Surviving recipient cells, namely T cells and thymic progenitors, were the source of high day-60 TCRbeta diversity in some patients.

The V gene's germline CDR1 is SNHLY and CDR2 FYNNEI. The junction had 9 bases not matched to a gene; V was cut back by 3 bases and J by 7 bases. The CDR3 extends over 15 amino acids. Details on this clonotype: What it binds is not known.

The library targeted TCRbeta and was prepared with unique molecular identifiers. TCRdb used MiXCR to reprocess the PCR reads, holding one entry per CDR3 protein. The table has about 580,000 distinct CDR3 sequences, about 21% seen once; the top ten hold 13% to 15%. The V call is TRBV2, the J call TRBJ1-2; 9 bases are a match to TRBD1. Sample: PBMCs, mostly from graft donor cells, taken 360 days after TCRalphabeta/CD19-depleted stem cell transplant. This receptor was obtained from a boy less than two years old who had a stem cell transplant for acute myeloid leukemia, so the T cells may come from the graft donor. The CDR3 nucleotides are TGTGCCAGCAGTGAGTTGAACAGGGGGCGCGGTGGCTACACCTTC. Protein: CASSELNRGRGGYTF.